The 28 T cell receptor beta chains presented below share a single source sample, sequenced in a study of identical twins. TCRdb processed the 5' RACE reads anew with MiXCR; each CDR3 protein has one entry. The sample carries about 700,000 distinct CDR3 sequences, around 6% recorded once. Input material: naive T cells sorted from blood. Receptors originate from a man between 18 and 35 years old in good health.

This clonotype came up a few times. The chain uses TRBV5-5 and TRBJ2-7; no firm D call. Trimming cost V 5 bases and J 3 bases, with 9 bases left between them. CDR1 and CDR2 (germline): SGHKS, YYEKEE (reference sequence). This CDR3 has 12 residues. The CDR3, as DNA: TGTGCCAGCAGGGTTCCGGGCTACGAGCAGTACTTC. Amino acid sequence: CASRVPGYEQYF.

This clonotype was observed a handful of times. This chain uses TRBV3-1 with TRBJ2-2; D remains ambiguous. V gave up 0 bases and J gave up 4 bases, with 6 bases separating them. The V gene's germline CDR1 is LGHDT and CDR2 YNNKEL (reference sequence). The CDR3 spans 14 residues. CDR3: CASSQEGSTGELFF. For the CDR3, the DNA is TGTGCCAGCAGCCAAGAGGGCAGCACCGGGGAGCTGTTTTTT. The full variable domain, in which reference TRBV3-1 and TRBJ2-2 provide the parts outside the CDR3, is DTAVSQTPKYLVTQMGNDKSIKCEQNLGHDTMYWYKQDSKKFLKIMFSYNNKELIINETVPNRFSPKSPDKAHLNLHINSLELGDSAVYFCASSQEGSTGELFFGEGSRLTVL.

This clonotype has more than one count but fewer than ten. The chain has TRBV12-3 or TRBV12-4 and TRBJ2-7; 12 bases map to TRBD2. This CDR3 comprises 20 residues. The V segment lost 7 bases and the J segment 4 bases; nucleotides outside the gene matches: 23. The CDR3 protein is CASTLPRLAGESPPEYEQYV. The CDR3 nucleotides read TGTGCCAGCACCCTCCCCCGACTAGCGGGAGAGTCTCCGCCTGAATACGAGCAGTACGTC.

This clonotype was counted at least ten times. This chain links TRBV13 with TRBJ2-7; TRBD2 might be the D (5 bases). Trimming left V 4 bases short and J 4 bases short, with 23 bases between. This CDR3 has 17 amino acids. The germline gives CDR1 PRHDT, CDR2 FYEKMQ (reference sequence). CDR3 nucleotide sequence: TGTGCCAGCAGCTCTACCCTGGAGAGAGCCGGGATATACGAGCAGTACGTC. Encoded protein: CASSSTLERAGIYEQYV.

Many counts were recorded for this clonotype. This chain links TRBV15 with TRBJ2-7; TRBD1 is a possible D gene (6 bases). Per the germline V gene, CDR1 is LNHNV and CDR2 is YYDKDF (reference sequence). The CDR3 runs 14 residues. The V end was cut by 4 bases, the J end by 2 bases, with 12 bases between. CDR3 DNA: TGTGCCACCAGCACAGGTCAGGGGCCCTACGAGCAGTACTTC. Protein: CATSTGQGPYEQYF.

The chain combines TRBV5-1 with TRBJ2-1; 12 bases agree with TRBD2. The germline CDR1 and CDR2 sequences are SGHRS and YFSETQ. The ends lost 6 bases at V and 5 bases at J; junction bases unmatched: 6. CDR3 length: 15 amino acids. The CDR3 sequence is CASTPSGRAHNEQFF. CDR3 nucleotides: TGCGCCAGCACACCTAGCGGGAGGGCCCACAATGAGCAGTTCTTC.

The rearrangement uses TRBV7-8 and TRBJ2-1; 13 bases agree with TRBD2. CDR1 and CDR2 from the germline V gene are SGHVS and FQNEAQ. Trimming took 3 bases from V and 9 from J; bases not matched to a gene: 5. This CDR3 region has 15 residues. CDR3 residues: CASSLGLAGTGEQFF. For the CDR3, the DNA is TGTGCCAGCAGCTTGGGACTAGCGGGGACAGGTGAGCAGTTCTTC. The full variable domain, completed using reference TRBV7-8 and TRBJ2-1, is GAGVSQSPRYKVAKRGQDVALRCDPISGHVSLFWYQQALGQGPEFLTYFQNEAQLDKSGLPSDRFFAERPEGSVSTLKIQRTQQEDSAVYLCASSLGLAGTGEQFFGPGTRLTVL.

In its sample, this clonotype was seen a few times. The chain joins TRBV7-6 to TRBJ1-2, with a weak D call TRBD1 (5 bases). The V gene's germline CDR1 is SGHVS and CDR2 FNYEAQ. V was cut by 4 bases and J by 6 bases, with 9 bases left in between. This CDR3 has 12 amino acids. The CDR3 loop is CASSSRGNGYTF. In DNA, the CDR3 is TGTGCCAGCAGCTCTAGGGGTAATGGCTACACCTTC.

This clonotype was counted many times. V and J are TRBV20-1 and TRBJ1-4; TRBD1 matches 7 bases. The V gene end was trimmed by 5 bases and the J gene end by 7 bases; junction bases not matched to a gene: 7. From germline, CDR1 is DFQATT and CDR2 SNEGSKA (reference sequence). The CDR3 covers 13 residues. The CDR3 DNA reads as TGCAGTGCTCGCACAGGGGTCTCTGAAAAACTGTTTTTT. Its translation: CSARTGVSEKLFF.

V is TRBV10-3 and J is TRBJ2-7, with D possibly being TRBD1 or TRBD2 (5 bases each). The CDR3 has 15 residues. Germline loops: CDR1 ENHRY, CDR2 SYGVKD. V was cut by 1 base and J by 3 bases, with 13 bases left in between. The CDR3 loop reads CAISEFTGPIYEQYF. The CDR3 DNA follows: TGTGCCATCAGTGAGTTTACGGGACCTATCTACGAGCAGTACTTC.

This clonotype was picked up a small number of times. The chain recombines TRBV6-5 with TRBJ2-5, with 8 nucleotides matching TRBD2. The trim removed 6 bases at V and 7 bases at J, leaving 4 bases unmatched. Germline V gene sequence: CDR1 MNHEY, CDR2 SVGAGI. This CDR3 contains 12 residues. This chain's CDR3 is CASRGLERTQYF. CDR3 DNA sequence: TGTGCCAGCAGGGGACTAGAAAGGACCCAGTACTTC.

This clonotype has at least ten counts. CDR3 loop: CASTGAGDTQYF. CDR3 DNA sequence: TGTGCCAGCACCGGCGCGGGAGATACGCAGTATTTT. This rearrangement joins TRBV12-3 or TRBV12-4 to TRBJ2-3, with D maybe TRBD2 (5 bases). CDR3 length: 12 residues. Trimming took 7 bases from V and 5 from J, leaving 10 bases between them.

Ten or more counts support this clonotype. J is TRBJ2-5 and V is TRBV6-2 or TRBV6-3, with D possibly being TRBD1 or TRBD2 (6 bases each). CDR3 length equals 14 residues. Trimming left V 6 bases short and J 1 base short, with 12 bases between. Germline assignment: CDR1 MNHEY and CDR2 SVGEGT. CDR3 sequence (DNA): TGTGCCAGCAGATTCGGAGGGGGCCAAGAGACCCAGTACTTC. This encodes CASRFGGGQETQYF.

A few counts support this clonotype. V gene TRBV9 combines with J gene TRBJ1-6; no firm D call. Between the trimmed V and J ends, which lost 0 bases and 0 bases, there was a span of 4 bases. The CDR3 length is 15 residues. Germline values: CDR1 SGDLS, CDR2 YYNGEE. The CDR3: CASSVAGSYNSPLHF. CDR3 DNA sequence: TGTGCCAGCAGCGTAGCAGGCTCCTATAATTCACCCCTCCACTTT.

This clonotype was recorded many times. This chain joins TRBV9 and TRBJ2-7; possible D gene TRBD2, 5 bases. Between the trimmed V and J ends, which lost 0 bases and 5 bases, there was a span of 12 bases. Looked up from germline, CDR1 is SGDLS and CDR2 is YYNGEE. This CDR3 spans 14 amino acids. CDR3 nucleotides: TGTGCCAGCAGCGTAGCTGGGAGCGCGGACGAGCAGTACTTC. Amino acids: CASSVAGSADEQYF.

In this sample, this clonotype turned up a few times. This chain joins TRBV24-1 and TRBJ2-2; D remains unclear. The V end lost 3 bases, the J end lost 2 bases, and 3 bases lay between the germline ends. CDR3 size: 13 residues. Germline CDR1 KGHDR, CDR2 SFDVKD. DNA of the CDR3: TGTGCCACCAGTGATACTAACACCGGGGAGCTGTTTTTT. Its protein product is CATSDTNTGELFF.

The chain links TRBV28 to TRBJ2-1; D is possibly TRBD2 (5 bases). Deletions cut 4 bases from V and 13 bases from J, with 14 bases between. CDR1 is MDHEN, CDR2 SYDVKM, per germline. The CDR3 is made up of 12 amino acids. The CDR3 DNA reads as TGTGCCAGCAGTTCTCAAGCGGCGCCCCAGTTCTTC. This gives the protein CASSSQAAPQFF.

For this clonotype: This may stem from a read error, because a much larger clone lies one nucleotide away. The CDR3 carries no conserved terminal phenylalanine or tryptophan, so it likely arises from a read error. The V gene is TRBV27, the J gene TRBJ2-1, with D possibly TRBD1 on 5 matching bases. From germline, CDR1 is MNHEY and CDR2 SMNVEV (reference sequence). The CDR3 runs to 13 residues. The germline V and J ends were trimmed by 2 bases and 6 bases, with 8 bases remaining between them. The CDR3 spells CASSLQRGNEQFY. The CDR3 region has the DNA TGTGCCAGCAGTTTACAAAGGGGCAATGAGCAGTTCTAC.

This clonotype was counted ten times or more. One end of the junction is discordant with germline, which a read error may explain. V usage is TRBV20-1 and J usage is TRBJ1-5, with D uncertain. CDR1 DFQATT and CDR2 SNEGSKA come from the germline V gene (reference sequence). The length of the CDR3 is 16 residues. The CDR3 here is CSAGEYEGASNQPQHF. The CDR3 bases are TGCAGTGCTGGAGAGTATGAGGGAGCGAGCAATCAGCCCCAGCATTTT.

This clonotype has just a few counts. The chain has TRBV6-5 and TRBJ1-2, with 7 bases identical to TRBD1. The CDR3 spans 12 residues. With V trimmed by 6 bases and J by 4 bases, 2 bases remained unmatched. CDR1 and CDR2 (germline): MNHEY, SVGAGI. The CDR3 DNA reads as TGTGCCAGCAGAGGGACAGCCTATGGCTACACCTTC. Amino acid sequence: CASRGTAYGYTF.

The chain uses TRBV7-9 and TRBJ1-2; D is ambiguous. Germline V gene lookup returns CDR1 SEHNR and CDR2 FQNEAQ (reference sequence). The CDR3 has 16 amino acids. With 0 bases removed from V and 1 base from J, the gap between germline ends came to 12 bases. The chain's CDR3 is CASSLALSTFNYGYTF. In DNA, the CDR3 is TGTGCCAGCAGCTTAGCGCTTTCGACGTTTAACTATGGCTACACCTTC.

The V and J genes are TRBV12-3 or TRBV12-4 and TRBJ1-4; TRBD1 matches at 7 bases. This CDR3 is 15 amino acids long. Trimming took 4 bases from V and 7 from J; bases not matched to a gene: 9. CDR3 sequence reads: CASSSRSGGREKLFF. In DNA form, the CDR3 reads TGTGCCAGCAGTTCGCGATCAGGGGGGCGTGAAAAACTGTTTTTT.

The table lists this clonotype with many counts. The chain is built from TRBV10-3 and TRBJ2-7; perhaps TRBD2 as D (7 bases). CDR3 length equals 12 residues. Germline lookup yields CDR1 ENHRY and CDR2 SYGVKD. Deletions cut 6 bases from V and 4 bases from J, with 10 bases between. This CDR3 is CAIRGGTYEQYF. The CDR3 coding sequence is TGTGCCATCAGGGGAGGGACATACGAGCAGTACTTC.

This clonotype has more than one count but fewer than ten. V gene TRBV18 combines with J gene TRBJ2-1; 11 nucleotides agree with TRBD2. The CDR3 extends over 19 amino acids. V lost 2 bases to trimming and J lost 1 base; unmatched junction nucleotides: 10. Germline V gene lookup returns CDR1 KGHSH and CDR2 LQKENI. CDR3 DNA sequence: TGTGCCAGCTCACCAACGACCGGGACTAGCGGAGCTTCCTACAATGAGCAGTTCTTC. Its translation: CASSPTTGTSGASYNEQFF.

This clonotype was detected ten times or more. The rearrangement uses TRBV5-8 and TRBJ1-5; maybe TRBD1 (6 bases). This CDR3 contains 15 residues. The ends were cut back, 4 bases at V and 6 bases at J, with 17 bases in the middle. Germline-derived CDR1 and CDR2 are SGHTS and YDEGEE. The CDR3 protein is CASSLGGDSGQPQHF. CDR3 bases: TGTGCCAGCAGCCTAGGGGGTGACAGCGGTCAGCCCCAGCATTTT.

This clonotype appeared a few times. This sequence joins TRBV5-1 and TRBJ2-2, with 8 nucleotides matching TRBD1. The V segment lost 0 bases and the J segment 4 bases; nucleotides outside the gene matches: 5. Germline CDR1 SGHRS, CDR2 YFSETQ. The CDR3 length is 16 residues. CDR3 bases: TGCGCCAGCAGCTTGGCGACAGGGGCGAGCACCGGGGAGCTGTTTTTT. Translating gives CASSLATGASTGELFF.

This clonotype was seen repeatedly, ten times or more. The rearrangement uses TRBV6-2 or TRBV6-3 and TRBJ2-7; 8 bases are shared with TRBD1. Trimming cost V 7 bases and J 5 bases; bases outside gene matches: 7. CDR1 is MNHEY and CDR2 is SVGEGT in the germline V gene. The CDR3 spans 13 residues. Written as DNA, the CDR3 is TGTGCCAGCATTCCGGACAGGGCGGACGAGCAGTACTTC. Translated, it gives CASIPDRADEQYF.

This clonotype was counted a few times. This chain uses TRBV6-2 or TRBV6-3 with TRBJ2-7, with unresolved D. This CDR3 spans 13 amino acids. Germline CDR1 is MNHEY and CDR2 is SVGEGT. Trimming stripped 5 bases from V and 2 bases from J, with 10 bases between. Written as DNA, the CDR3 is TGTGCCAGCAGTCTGTCACTGACCTACGAGCAGTACGTC. It encodes CASSLSLTYEQYV.